A selection of T cell receptor beta chains follows, all from one sample in a study of molecular identifiers for immune sequencing clone quantification. TCRdb redid the calling of the PCR reads with MiXCR, one entry per CDR3 protein. Of tens of thousands of distinct CDR3 sequences listed, roughly 21% are singletons. The source material was naive CD8+ T cells from blood, with Jurkat cell RNA spiked in. The receptors originated from a human donor in good health. Some libraries in this study had Jurkat cell RNA spiked in. CDR3s include the opening cysteine and the closing phenylalanine or tryptophan. A D gene is named only where the DNA matches it firmly. Not all rows give a size; the values are once, few, many and, for expanded clones, a class.

v_call	clone_size	d_call	j_call	cdr3_aa	cdr3_nt
TRBV7-2	many	.	TRBJ2-7	CASSFGREREQYF	TGTGCCAGCAGCTTTGGCAGGGAACGGGAGCAGTACTTC
TRBV12-3/TRBV12-4	.	.	TRBJ2-3	CASSLGGMVDTQYF	TGTGCCAGCAGTTTAGGGGGAATGGTGGATACGCAGTATTTT
TRBV6-5	many	TRBD1	TRBJ1-2	CASSYDRGPDYGYTF	TGTGCCAGCAGTTACGACAGGGGGCCCGACTATGGCTACACCTTC
TRBV10-2	.	.	TRBJ2-7	CASSERGPSYEQYF	TGCGCCAGCAGTGAACGGGGGCCTTCCTACGAGCAGTACTTC
TRBV29-1	many	.	TRBJ2-6	CSVEDTSRWTENPGANVLTF	TGCAGCGTTGAAGATACCTCACGGTGGACAGAAAATCCTGGGGCCAACGTCCTGACTTTC
TRBV4-3	few	TRBD2	TRBJ2-2	CASSQDSAGGPSGELFF	TGCGCCAGCAGCCAAGATTCGGCGGGAGGGCCTTCCGGGGAGCTGTTTTTT
TRBV12-3/TRBV12-4	few	.	TRBJ1-2	CASSPRGMSKANYGYTF	TGTGCCAGCAGTCCGAGGGGTATGAGTAAAGCTAACTATGGCTACACCTTC
TRBV6-2/TRBV6-3	.	.	TRBJ2-7	CASQDRTDYEQYF	TGTGCCAGCCAAGACAGAACCGACTACGAGCAGTACTTC
TRBV12-3/TRBV12-4	.	TRBD1	TRBJ2-5	CASSGRDRVMETQYF	TGTGCCAGCAGTGGCCGGGACAGGGTTATGGAGACCCAGTACTTC
TRBV28	many	TRBD2	TRBJ2-7	CASSPTGREGGYEQYF	TGTGCCAGCAGTCCCACGGGTCGGGAGGGAGGGTACGAGCAGTACTTC
TRBV7-9	few	.	TRBJ1-2	CASSLDGGFVYGYTF	TGTGCCAGCAGCCTAGATGGGGGGTTTGTCTATGGCTACACCTTC
TRBV11-2	.	.	TRBJ1-2	CASSPNVVYGDDNYGYTF	TGTGCCAGCAGCCCTAACGTCGTGTACGGAGACGATAACTATGGCTACACCTTC
TRBV20-1	many	.	TRBJ1-1	CSASQGDYTEAFF	TGCAGTGCTAGTCAGGGTGATTACACTGAAGCTTTCTTT
TRBV12-3/TRBV12-4	.	.	TRBJ2-1	CASSFEGFLEQFF	TGTGCCAGCAGTTTTGAGGGTTTCCTTGAGCAGTTCTTC
TRBV11-2	few	.	TRBJ1-1	CASSLVSGVEDEAFF	TGTGCCAGCAGCTTAGTTTCCGGGGTAGAGGATGAAGCTTTCTTT
TRBV27	.	.	TRBJ1-2	CASSPTVGDHYGYTF	TGTGCCAGCAGTCCTACCGTCGGGGATCACTATGGCTACACCTTC
TRBV12-3/TRBV12-4	many	.	TRBJ2-3	CASSFSADTQYF	TGTGCCAGCAGTTTTTCGGCAGATACGCAGTATTTT
TRBV4-1	few	.	TRBJ2-6	CASNHLDSGANVLTF	TGCGCCAGCAATCACCTGGACTCTGGGGCCAACGTCCTGACTTTC
TRBV2	.	.	TRBJ1-3	CASDSQSPSGNTIYF	TGTGCCAGCGACTCCCAGAGTCCATCTGGAAACACCATATATTTT
TRBV5-1	many	.	TRBJ2-3	CASSSAGFTDTQYF	TGCGCCAGCAGCAGCGCGGGATTCACAGATACGCAGTATTTT
TRBV5-1	many	TRBD2	TRBJ2-3	CASSPGLAEDTDTQYF	TGCGCCAGCAGCCCGGGACTAGCGGAGGACACAGATACGCAGTATTTT
TRBV7-9	many	.	TRBJ2-3	CASSLPKDRPHVDTQYF	TGTGCCAGCAGCTTACCCAAAGACAGGCCCCACGTGGATACGCAGTATTTT
TRBV15	.	.	TRBJ2-1	CATSREWSNEQLF	TGTGCCACCAGCAGAGAATGGTCGAATGAGCAGCTCTTC
TRBV7-9	.	.	TRBJ2-4	CASSLNYGTSAHIQYF	TGTGCCAGCAGCTTAAATTATGGGACCTCCGCACACATTCAGTACTTC
TRBV6-2/TRBV6-3	.	.	TRBJ2-5	CASSYSTGGEGTQYF	TGTGCCAGCAGTTACTCGACGGGGGGCGAGGGGACCCAGTACTTC
TRBV6-7	few	TRBD1	TRBJ1-2	CASRGRRQGGVNYGYTF	TGTGCCAGCAGGGGAAGGAGGCAGGGGGGAGTAAACTATGGCTACACCTTC
TRBV15	many	TRBD2	TRBJ2-3	CATRSGSLPTDTQYF	TGTGCCACCAGAAGCGGGAGCCTACCCACAGATACGCAGTATTTT
TRBV5-4	.	TRBD1	TRBJ1-2	CASSLTSSGQVDGYTF	TGTGCCAGCAGCTTGACCTCCTCGGGACAGGTTGATGGCTACACCTTC
TRBV20-1	many	TRBD2	TRBJ2-5	CSANPGLAGGKTQYF	TGCAGTGCTAATCCGGGACTAGCGGGGGGGAAGACCCAGTACTTC
TRBV27	.	.	TRBJ2-7	CAGSPLTSEQYF	TGTGCCGGCAGTCCCCTGACAAGCGAGCAGTACTTC
TRBV4-2	many	.	TRBJ1-4	CASSQTVGPGLTEKLFF	TGTGCCAGCAGCCAGACTGTCGGTCCGGGTCTGACTGAAAAACTGTTTTTT
TRBV7-2	.	.	TRBJ2-7	CVSSPGKGFEQYF	TGTGTCAGCAGCCCCGGGAAAGGGTTCGAGCAGTACTTC
TRBV19	.	.	TRBJ1-6	CASSIGARSYNSPLHF	TGTGCCAGTAGTATAGGGGCCCGCTCCTATAATTCACCCCTCCACTTT
TRBV7-2	.	TRBD2	TRBJ2-1	CASSIGTNPSYNEQFF	TGTGCCAGCAGCATCGGGACTAACCCTTCCTACAATGAGCAGTTCTTC
TRBV7-2	many	TRBD2	TRBJ2-7	CASSLRPRTSGYEQYF	TGTGCCAGCAGCTTACGTCCGAGGACTAGCGGGTACGAGCAGTACTTC
TRBV6-5	many	TRBD2	TRBJ2-5	CASSYYSGGGQETQYF	TGTGCCAGCAGTTACTACAGCGGGGGGGGGCAAGAGACCCAGTACTTC
TRBV28	once	TRBD2	TRBJ2-1	CASSSGLAGTNEQFF	TGTGCCAGCAGCTCGGGACTAGCGGGAACCAATGAGCAGTTCTTC
TRBV19	few	.	TRBJ2-7	CASSIGSGGVYEQYF	TGTGCCAGTAGTATTGGGTCAGGGGGGGTCTACGAGCAGTACTTC
TRBV6-2/TRBV6-3	many	.	TRBJ2-7	CASTGQYYEQYF	TGTGCCAGCACCGGACAGTACTACGAGCAGTACTTC
TRBV12-3/TRBV12-4	many	TRBD2	TRBJ2-7	CASSAGGDEQYF	TGTGCCAGCAGCGCGGGGGGAGACGAGCAGTACTTC
TRBV7-6	.	.	TRBJ1-3	CASSSGGSAGNTIYF	TGTGCCAGCAGCTCTGGAGGAAGTGCTGGAAACACCATATATTTT
TRBV7-9	many	.	TRBJ2-3	CASSPGTMYPDTQYF	TGTGCCAGCAGCCCCGGGACGATGTACCCAGATACGCAGTATTTT
TRBV24-1	many	.	TRBJ2-7	CATSPGSGAYEQYF	TGTGCCACCAGCCCGGGAAGCGGCGCCTACGAGCAGTACTTC
TRBV2	many	.	TRBJ2-3	CASSGTGLDTQYF	TGTGCCAGCAGTGGGACGGGGTTAGATACGCAGTATTTT
TRBV9	.	TRBD1	TRBJ2-7	CASSVRDRAYEQYF	TGTGCCAGCAGCGTAAGGGACAGGGCCTACGAGCAGTACTTC